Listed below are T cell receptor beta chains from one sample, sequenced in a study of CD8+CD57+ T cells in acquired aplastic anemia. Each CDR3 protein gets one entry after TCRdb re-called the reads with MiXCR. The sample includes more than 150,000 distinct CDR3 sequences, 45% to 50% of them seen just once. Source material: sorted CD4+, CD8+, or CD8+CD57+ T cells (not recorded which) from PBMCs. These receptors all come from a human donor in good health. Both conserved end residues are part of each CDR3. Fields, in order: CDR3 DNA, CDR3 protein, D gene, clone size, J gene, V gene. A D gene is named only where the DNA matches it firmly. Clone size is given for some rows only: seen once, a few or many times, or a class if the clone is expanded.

TGTGCCAGCAGCTTCCGACAGGGAATAGGGAACACTGAAGCTTTCTTT CASSFRQGIGNTEAFF TRBD1 - TRBJ1-1 TRBV11-1
TGTGCCATCAGTGAGTCGGGGATGGGACGGACAGCCGAGCAGTACTTC CAISESGMGRTAEQYF - few TRBJ2-7 TRBV10-3
TGTGCCAGCAGTTTATTTCCCATCGGGCAGTACTTC CASSLFPIGQYF - many TRBJ2-7 TRBV12-3/TRBV12-4
TGCAGCGTTGAAAACAGGGGCACTGAAGCTTTCTTT CSVENRGTEAFF TRBD1 - TRBJ1-1 TRBV29-1
TGTGCCAGCAGTTTCGACAGGTTGGGTAGTAATTCACCCCTCCACTTT CASSFDRLGSNSPLHF - many TRBJ1-6 TRBV6-5
TGTGCCAGCAAAAACTCTGGGGCCAACGTCCTGACTTTC CASKNSGANVLTF - many TRBJ2-6 TRBV7-2
TGTGCCACCAGCAGAGGATCTAAGCGGGAGTACAATGAGCAGTTCTTC CATSRGSKREYNEQFF TRBD2 - TRBJ2-1 TRBV15
TGTGCCACCAGCGCACCCCACGGGCGGTTCGGGGATGAGCAGTTCTTC CATSAPHGRFGDEQFF - - TRBJ2-1 TRBV15
TGTGCCACCAGCAGGGGTGGATACCAAGAGACCCAGTACTTC CATSRGGYQETQYF - many TRBJ2-5 TRBV15
TGTGCCAGCAGCCCCCATGGTGGCAGGGATGCGACCCAGTACTTC CASSPHGGRDATQYF - many TRBJ2-5 TRBV7-2
TGTGCCAGCAGTGGTCCGGGGAGCGGAGCTTTCTTT CASSGPGSGAFF - - TRBJ1-1 TRBV25-1
TGTGCCAGCAGCTTGGCGGCAGGGGGCGTGAGTTCACCCCCCCACTTT CASSLAAGGVSSPPHF TRBD1 - TRBJ1-6 TRBV11-1
TGCGCCAGCAGCCCGGGATATAACTCCTACGAGCAGTACTTC CASSPGYNSYEQYF - - TRBJ2-7 TRBV10-1
TGTGCCAGCAGCATAGCGGGGGGGGATGAGCAGTTCTTC CASSIAGGDEQFF TRBD2 - TRBJ2-1 TRBV6-1
TGTGCCAGTAGCCCCAGGGGAGGTGGTAACACTGAAGCTTTCTTT CASSPRGGGNTEAFF - - TRBJ1-1 TRBV19
TGTGCCACCAGTGACGCAGAGACTAGCAATCAGCCCCAGCATTTT CATSDAETSNQPQHF - - TRBJ1-5 TRBV24-1
TGTGCCACCAGCCCTAGCGGGAGCTATGAGCAGTTCTTC CATSPSGSYEQFF TRBD2 - TRBJ2-1 TRBV15
TGCAGTGCCCCGGAGCTAGGTGGCACCGGGGAGCTGTTTTTT CSAPELGGTGELFF - many TRBJ2-2 TRBV20-1
TGTGCCATCAGTGGTATGATTGGGCAGGGGGAGGATGAAGCTTTCTTT CAISGMIGQGEDEAFF TRBD1 few TRBJ1-1 TRBV10-3
TGTGCCAGCAGTGAAGTCCAGGGCCGGGACAATGAGCAGTTCTTC CASSEVQGRDNEQFF - - TRBJ2-1 TRBV6-1
TGCAGTGCTAGGGGACTAGCGGGAGGCTACGAGCAGTACTTC CSARGLAGGYEQYF TRBD2 - TRBJ2-7 TRBV20-1
TGCAGCGTTGTACTAGCGGCCTACGAGCAGTACTTC CSVVLAAYEQYF TRBD2 many TRBJ2-7 TRBV29-1
TGTGCCGCCAGCTCCCGGGCCCAAACCGGGGAGCTGTTTTTC CAASSRAQTGELFF - - TRBJ2-2 TRBV15
TGTGCCAGGACGGAAGGGACACGCCGCACAGATACGCAGTATTTT CARTEGTRRTDTQYF - - TRBJ2-3 TRBV2
TGTGCCAGCAGTGACGTAACTGGGGCCAACGTCCTGACTTTC CASSDVTGANVLTF - - TRBJ2-6 TRBV6-1
TGTGCCAGCAGTTTTACCCCTCCCATCCATTTC CASSFTPPIHF - - TRBJ2-7 TRBV2
TGCGCCAGCAGCTTGGGTCCTAAAGCTAATTCACCCCTCCACTTT CASSLGPKANSPLHF - - TRBJ1-6 TRBV5-1
TGTGCCAGCGGTGGAGGTGAAAAACTGTTTTTT CASGGGEKLFF - many TRBJ1-4 TRBV6-1
TGCGCCAGCATTGGGACTAGCGGGAGTGCCGGGGAGCTGTTTTTT CASIGTSGSAGELFF TRBD2 - TRBJ2-2 TRBV10-2
TGTGCCACCAGCAGAGGATTAGGGGTGACTGAAGCTTTCTTT CATSRGLGVTEAFF - - TRBJ1-1 TRBV15
TGTGCCACCAGCAGAGAGTTGGGGACTAGCGGGGGCTACAATGAGCAGTTCTTC CATSRELGTSGGYNEQFF TRBD2 - TRBJ2-1 TRBV15
TGCAGCGTTGAACTTTTCTATGGCTACACCTTC CSVELFYGYTF - many TRBJ1-2 TRBV29-1
TGTGCTAGGTTACCGGGACTCCGCACAGATACGCAGTATTTT CARLPGLRTDTQYF - - TRBJ2-3 TRBV9
TGTGCCAGCCGCTCTCGAGGGGATGAGCAGTTCTTC CASRSRGDEQFF - many TRBJ2-1 TRBV12-3/TRBV12-4
TGTGCCAGCAGTGGGGGTAATCAGCCCCAGCATTTT CASSGGNQPQHF - - TRBJ1-5 TRBV2
TGCGCCAGCAGCCAAGTGAGAGATCGGAATCAGCCCCAGCATTTT CASSQVRDRNQPQHF - - TRBJ1-5 TRBV4-1
TGTGCCAGCAGCGTCTCCGGATCTCGCCAAGAGACCCAGTACTTC CASSVSGSRQETQYF - - TRBJ2-5 TRBV7-8
TGTGCCAGCAGTAAGGGGTCAGGGACTAACTATGGCTACACCTTC CASSKGSGTNYGYTF - - TRBJ1-2 TRBV6-1